This T cell receptor beta chain was identified during a study of shared clonotypes between healthy human individuals (dated by TCRdb to the early 2020s). In the study overall: Two women and three men aged 18 to 49 years were included in the cohort. Leukapheresis yielded between about 0.85 and 10 billion PBMCs per donor. The study deeply sequenced blood TCR repertoires of five healthy adults to estimate repertoire size and the extent of clonotype sharing between individuals. Libraries were prepared and TCR repertoires were sequenced by different laboratories using diverse techniques, in order to increase sequencing depth and limit assay-specific biases. Study-wide conclusions, independent of this receptor: Sampling was limited to blood, and TCR repertoires in tissue likely differ from TCR repertoires in blood. Pairwise subsampling led to the expectation that sequencing depth would affect the degree of clonotype sharing among donors. Because the study included a small number of donors, the genetic and exposure-history diversity represented was limited.

The donors were healthy, HIV-negative adults with no recently reported acute infections or vaccinations. All donors were Caucasian adults living in Nashville, Tennessee, USA. In the unsorted samples, some 100 million PBMCs were counted, and genomic DNA was extracted using the QIAamp DNA Blood Mini kit. After blood collection by leukapheresis, PBMCs were isolated using Ficoll-Histopaque density gradient centrifugation and then cryopreserved in the vapor phase of liquid nitrogen. TCR CDR3 regions were amplified from genomic DNA by multiplex PCR using the deep immunoSEQ assay. Extracted genomic DNA from each cell subset was spread evenly across all wells of several immunoSEQ 96-well plates, with each plate serving as a replicate. For unsorted PBMC, about 300 ng of genomic DNA, equivalent to approximately 28,000 T cell genomes, went into each replicate PCR. Genomic DNA from unsorted PBMC was sequenced over ten immunoSEQ deep assay plates. Purified libraries were measured with a Qubit 3.0 fluorometer, size-checked on a Bioanalyzer 2100, and measured again with the KAPA Library Quantification kit. A separate single-read 150-cycle Illumina NextSeq 550 flow cell was used to sequence each immunoSEQ 96-well plate. The original pipeline was this. Because the immunoSEQ output included only junctional sequences and no quality scores, the filtering could not be the same as the filtering used for full-length reads. Sequences were annotated with PyIR, a Python wrapper for IgBLAST v1.9, using IMGT germline references to assign V/J genes and CDR3. Any read was removed if the V/J assignment was weak (E-value above 1e-6), the CDR3 was missing, or the read contained stop codons, out-of-frame junctions, or ambiguous translated residues. V3J clonotypes were defined by identical inferred V gene, J gene, and CDR3 amino acid sequence. Percentage overlap between repertoires was calculated by dividing the number of shared unique clonotypes by the size of the smaller repertoire. Richness of each repertoire was evaluated using RTK rarefaction, the Chao1 estimator, and Recon v2.1 estimates of unobserved clonotypes. Drawn from immuneACCESS, this table holds only the in-frame rearrangements with V and J called that TCRdb kept. Clones are partly lost; checked studies trace under half to an unresolved V gene and leave the rest unexplained. V and J calls and clone size come straight from that table; D and trimming were deduced from the DNA. The sample table lists about 480,000 clones, over 60% of them with a count of one. Roughly an eighth of the sample belongs to the ten largest clones.

The germline V gene (reference sequence) supplies CDR1 SGHNT and CDR2 YYREEE. Trimming accounts for 1 base at V and 3 bases at J, while the number of junction bases matched to no gene is 3. CDR3 length: 15 amino acids, cysteine to phenylalanine. Only the CDR3 portion is preserved as DNA: 45 bases, with reading frame beginning at the first base. Remarks on this clone: The clone's antigen remains unknown. Per-base qualities were not stored, and no clone one base away is much larger.

The receptor was derived from a woman aged 35 to 49 in good health. Some clones in this sample may be carry-over from other donors' samples. The chain uses TRBV5-4 and TRBJ2-7; 11 central nucleotides agree with TRBD2. The sample was PBMCs. The CDR3 loop reads CASSLSGTSGYEQYF. The DNA sequence is TGTGCCAGCAGCTTGAGCGGGACTAGCGGCTACGAGCAGTACTTC. The CDR3 plus the reference TRBV5-4 and TRBJ2-7 genes for the other parts give the full variable domain: ETGVTQSPTHLIKTRGQQVTLRCSSQSGHNTVSWYQQALGQGPQFIFQYYREEENGRGNFPPRFSGLQFPNYSSELNVNALELDDSALYLCASSLSGTSGYEQYFGPGTRLTVT.